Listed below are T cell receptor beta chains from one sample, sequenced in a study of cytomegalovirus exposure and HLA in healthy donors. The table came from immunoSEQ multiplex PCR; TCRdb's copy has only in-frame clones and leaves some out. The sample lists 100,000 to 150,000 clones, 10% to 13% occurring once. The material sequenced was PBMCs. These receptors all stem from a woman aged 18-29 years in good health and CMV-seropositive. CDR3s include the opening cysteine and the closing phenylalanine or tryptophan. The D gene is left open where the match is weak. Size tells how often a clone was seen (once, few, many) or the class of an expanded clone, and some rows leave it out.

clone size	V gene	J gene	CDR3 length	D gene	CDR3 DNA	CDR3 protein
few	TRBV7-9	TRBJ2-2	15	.	TGTGCCAGCAGCCCCGGGACAACGAACACCGGGGAGCTGTTTTTT	CASSPGTTNTGELFF
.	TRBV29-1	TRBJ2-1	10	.	TGCAGCGTTGGCGTCAATGAGCAGTTCTTC	CSVGVNEQFF
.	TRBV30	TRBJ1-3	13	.	TGTGCCTGGAGTGCCCGGGGTAGAAACACCATATATTTT	CAWSARGRNTIYF
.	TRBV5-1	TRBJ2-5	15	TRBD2	TGCGCCAGCAGCTCGTTAGCGGGAGGTTTGGAGACCCAGTACTTC	CASSSLAGGLETQYF
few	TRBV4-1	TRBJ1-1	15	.	TGCGCCAGCAGCCAAGTCGAGACTATGAACACTGAAGCTTTCTTT	CASSQVETMNTEAFF
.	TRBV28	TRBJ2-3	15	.	TGTGCCAGCAGTTTGAGTAGCCTAGAAGGGGGTACGCAGTATTTT	CASSLSSLEGGTQYF
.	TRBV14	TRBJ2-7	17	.	TGTGCCAGCAGCCCCACTCAACAGGTCGCGAGCGACTACGAGCAGTACTTC	CASSPTQQVASDYEQYF
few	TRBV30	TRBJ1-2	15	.	TGTGCCTGGATCCACCCAGGGGCAGTATCTTATGGCTACACCTTC	CAWIHPGAVSYGYTF
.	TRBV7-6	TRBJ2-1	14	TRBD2	TGTGCCAGCAGCTTTTCTAGCGGGAGCGGTGAGCAGTTCTTC	CASSFSSGSGEQFF
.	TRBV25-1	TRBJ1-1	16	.	TGTGCCAGCAGTCTTGTGGGCGCCAGGGTTGGTGGTGAAGCTTTCTTT	CASSLVGARVGGEAFF
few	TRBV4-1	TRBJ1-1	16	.	TGCGCCAGCAGCCCAGCCGAGGTCTTACCGAACACTGAAGCTTTCTTT	CASSPAEVLPNTEAFF
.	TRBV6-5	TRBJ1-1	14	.	TGTGCCAGCAGTTACTTATACGGGAACACTGAAGCTTTCTTT	CASSYLYGNTEAFF
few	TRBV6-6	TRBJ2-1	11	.	TGTGCCAGCATCCTAGCCAATGAGCAGTTCTTC	CASILANEQFF
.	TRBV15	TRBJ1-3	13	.	TGTGCCACCAGCACCGGGTACGGAAACACCATATATTTT	CATSTGYGNTIYF
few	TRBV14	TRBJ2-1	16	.	TGTGCCAGCAGCCAAGTAGCCTCTCCCGCTTCCAATGAGCAGTTCTTC	CASSQVASPASNEQFF
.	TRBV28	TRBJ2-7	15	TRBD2	TGTGCCAGCAGTTCTAGGCTAGCGGGGTTCGAGGAGCAGTACTTC	CASSSRLAGFEEQYF
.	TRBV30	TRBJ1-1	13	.	TGTGCCTGGAGTCCCCAGGGTAACACTGAAGCTTTCTTT	CAWSPQGNTEAFF
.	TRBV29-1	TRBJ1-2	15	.	TGCAGCGTCGCCCCTGTGTCGGTTAATAACTATGGCTACACCTTC	CSVAPVSVNNYGYTF
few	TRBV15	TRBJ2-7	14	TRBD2	TGTGCCACCAGCAGACGGACGGGAGGGGACGAGCAGTACTTC	CATSRRTGGDEQYF
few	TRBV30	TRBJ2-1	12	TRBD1	TGTGCCGGGGACAGGGGAAGCAATGAGCAGTTCTTC	CAGDRGSNEQFF
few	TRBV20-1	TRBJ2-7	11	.	TGCAGTGCTAGATACGGGTACGAGCAGTACTTC	CSARYGYEQYF
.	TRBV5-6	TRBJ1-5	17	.	TGTGCCAGCAGCGGGCGGGCCGGGTATGAAGGCAATCAGCCCCAGCATTTT	CASSGRAGYEGNQPQHF
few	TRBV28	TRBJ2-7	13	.	TGTGCCAGCAGTCCCCGGGTCCCCGGGGAGCAGTACTTC	CASSPRVPGEQYF
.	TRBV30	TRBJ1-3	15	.	TGTGCCTGGAGTGTAGGTCAGGGAAATATAAACACCATATATTTT	CAWSVGQGNINTIYF
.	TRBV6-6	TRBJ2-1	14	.	TGTGCCAGCACCTCAGGGACTGGCCACAATGAGCAGTTCTTC	CASTSGTGHNEQFF
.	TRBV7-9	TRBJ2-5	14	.	TGTGCCAGCAGCTCCCTGGACTGGAAAGAGACCCAGTACTTC	CASSSLDWKETQYF
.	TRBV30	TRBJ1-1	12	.	TGTGCCTGGGTGGGGGGGGTGACTGAAGCTTTCTTT	CAWVGGVTEAFF
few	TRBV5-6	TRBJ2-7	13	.	TGTGCCAGCAGCCCCGGACAGTACTACGAGCAGTACTTC	CASSPGQYYEQYF
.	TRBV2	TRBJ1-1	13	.	TGTGCCAGCAGTGAAGGATTTGGAGTAGAAGCTTTCTTT	CASSEGFGVEAFF
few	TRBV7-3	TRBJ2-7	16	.	TGTGCCAGCAGCTTACGCGGGGACAGCCACCTTTACGAGCAGTACTTC	CASSLRGDSHLYEQYF
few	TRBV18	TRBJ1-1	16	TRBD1	TGTGCCAGCTCACCTAGACAGGGGGATCGGAACACTGAAGCTTTCTTT	CASSPRQGDRNTEAFF
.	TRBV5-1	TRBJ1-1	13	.	TGCGCCAGCAGCTTGACAGAGAACACTGAAGCTTTCTTT	CASSLTENTEAFF
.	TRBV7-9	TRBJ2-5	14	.	TGTGCCAGCAGCCAAGAGGGGACTCAAGAGACCCAGTACTTC	CASSQEGTQETQYF
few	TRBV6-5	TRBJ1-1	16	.	TGTGCCAGCAGTTACTCGAGTATACAGGGACGCACTGAAGCTTTCTTT	CASSYSSIQGRTEAFF
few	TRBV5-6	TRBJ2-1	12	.	TGTGCCAGCAAATCTCTAGCTGGGGAGCAGTTCTTC	CASKSLAGEQFF
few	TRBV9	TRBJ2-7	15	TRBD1	TGTGCCAGCAGCTCCGGGACAGGGGCCTCCTACGAGCAGTACTTC	CASSSGTGASYEQYF
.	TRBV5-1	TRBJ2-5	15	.	TGCGCCAGCAGCCGTCGGACGGAAGAGGGGGTGACCCAGTACTTC	CASSRRTEEGVTQYF
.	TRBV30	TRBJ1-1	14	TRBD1	TGTGCCTGGAGTGGGGGACAGCTGATAACTGAAGCTTTCTTT	CAWSGGQLITEAFF
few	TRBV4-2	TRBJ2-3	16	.	TGTGCCAGCAGCCAAGATCTACTGGGCCGCACAGATACGCAGTATTTT	CASSQDLLGRTDTQYF
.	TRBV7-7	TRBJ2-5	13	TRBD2	TGTGCTAGCAGTCCCGGGGGGAGGGAGACCCAGTACTTC	CASSPGGRETQYF
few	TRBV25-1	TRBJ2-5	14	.	TGTGCCAGCAGTGAAGGAGAGGTCCAAGAGACCCAGTACTTC	CASSEGEVQETQYF
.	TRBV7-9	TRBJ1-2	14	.	TGTGCCAGCAGCACAGGAACTCGCGACTATGGCTACACCTTC	CASSTGTRDYGYTF
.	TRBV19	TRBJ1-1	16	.	TGTGCCAGTAGTATATGGGGGGAAGGAACGAACACTGAAGCTTTCTTT	CASSIWGEGTNTEAFF
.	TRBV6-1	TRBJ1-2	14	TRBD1	TGTGCCAGCAGTGCCACGCGACAGGGAGAGGGCTACACCTTC	CASSATRQGEGYTF
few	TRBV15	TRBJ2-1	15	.	TGTGCCATCTCGGGAGTTCTTAGCTCCTACAATGAGCAGTTCTTC	CAISGVLSSYNEQFF
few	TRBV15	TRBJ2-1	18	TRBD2	TGTGCCACCAGCGGAGGGACTAGCTGGCGGTTCTCCTACAATGAGCAGTTCTTC	CATSGGTSWRFSYNEQFF
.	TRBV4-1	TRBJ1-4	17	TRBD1	TGCGCCAGCAGCCAAGAAGGACAGGGACCAACTAATGAAAAACTGTTTTTT	CASSQEGQGPTNEKLFF
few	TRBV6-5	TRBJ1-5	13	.	TGTGCCAGCAGGCTTCAGGGGAATCAGCCCCAGCATTTT	CASRLQGNQPQHF
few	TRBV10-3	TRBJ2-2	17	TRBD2	TGTGCCATCAGTGACCTAGCGGGACATACGAACACCGGGGAGCTGTTTTTT	CAISDLAGHTNTGELFF
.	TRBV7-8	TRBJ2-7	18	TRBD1	TGTGCCAGCAGCTTACTAAACGGGGGACAGGGTGGGTCCTACGAGCAGTACTTC	CASSLLNGGQGGSYEQYF